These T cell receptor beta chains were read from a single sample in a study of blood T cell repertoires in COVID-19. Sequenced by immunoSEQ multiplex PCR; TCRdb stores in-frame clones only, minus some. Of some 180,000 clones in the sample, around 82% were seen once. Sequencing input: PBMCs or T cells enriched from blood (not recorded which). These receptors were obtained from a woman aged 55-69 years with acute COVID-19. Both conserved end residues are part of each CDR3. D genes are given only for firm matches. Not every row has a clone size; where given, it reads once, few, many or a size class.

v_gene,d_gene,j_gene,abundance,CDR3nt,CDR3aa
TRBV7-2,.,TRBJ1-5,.,TGTGCCAGCAGCCCCGGGGCGGGGGGGAGTATTCAGCCCCAGCATTTT,CASSPGAGGSIQPQHF
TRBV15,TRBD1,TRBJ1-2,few,TGTGCCACCAGCAGAGACCAGGACAGGGTAAATGGCTACACCTTC,CATSRDQDRVNGYTF
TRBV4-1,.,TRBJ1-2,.,TGCGCCAGCAGCCAAGAACAGGGTGACTATGGCTACACCTTC,CASSQEQGDYGYTF
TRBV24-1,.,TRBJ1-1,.,TGTGCCACCAGTGCAGGCCGCGAGAATGCTTTCTTT,CATSAGRENAFF
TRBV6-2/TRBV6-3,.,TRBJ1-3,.,TGTGCCAGCAGCCCGACGGTGGGAGCCAGGAGGTCTGGAAACACCATATATTTT,CASSPTVGARRSGNTIYF
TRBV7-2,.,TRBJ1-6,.,TGTGCCAGCAGCTTAGGGGGACTGGGGGAGGGTTCACCCCTCCACTTT,CASSLGGLGEGSPLHF
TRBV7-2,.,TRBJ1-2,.,TGTGCCAGCAGCGTCGACAATCTAGGCTACACCTTC,CASSVDNLGYTF
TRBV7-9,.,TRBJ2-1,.,TGTGCCAGCAGCTTAGTCGGTAATGAGCAGTTCTTC,CASSLVGNEQFF
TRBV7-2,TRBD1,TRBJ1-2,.,TGTGCCAGCAGCTTAAGACAGGGGCCATATGGCTACACCTTC,CASSLRQGPYGYTF
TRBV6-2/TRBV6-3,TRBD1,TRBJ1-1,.,TGTGCCAGCAGTAAATGGACAGGGGTGGGAACTGAAGCTTTCTTT,CASSKWTGVGTEAFF
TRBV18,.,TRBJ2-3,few,TGTGCCAGCCCAATTAACCCGGACACCACAGATACGCAGTATTTT,CASPINPDTTDTQYF
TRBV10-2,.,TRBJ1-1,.,TGCGCCAGCAGTAAAGAGCAAGCTACTGAAGCTTTCTTT,CASSKEQATEAFF
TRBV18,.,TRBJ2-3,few,TGTGCCAGCTCACCAGTCAGGGGAGCAGATACGCAGTATTTT,CASSPVRGADTQYF
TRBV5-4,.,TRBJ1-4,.,TGTGCCAGCAGCTTGGAGCCGGGTGGACGGGATAATGAAAAACTGTTTTTT,CASSLEPGGRDNEKLFF
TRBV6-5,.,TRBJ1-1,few,TGTGCCAGCAAGCTACAGGGAAACACTGAAGCTTTCTTT,CASKLQGNTEAFF
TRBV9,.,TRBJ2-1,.,TGTGCCAGCAGCGGGATAGCGCGAGATTACAATGAGCAGTTCTTC,CASSGIARDYNEQFF
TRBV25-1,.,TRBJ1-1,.,TGTGCCAGCATGCAGTACACTGAAGCTTTCTTT,CASMQYTEAFF
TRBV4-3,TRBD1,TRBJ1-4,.,TGCGCCAGCAGCCAAGACCCCGACAGGGTGTTT,CASSQDPDRVF
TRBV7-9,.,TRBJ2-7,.,TGTGCCAGCAGCCCGGGGACTTTCGACCCCTACGAGCAGTACTTC,CASSPGTFDPYEQYF
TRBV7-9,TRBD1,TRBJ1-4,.,TGTGCCAGCAGCTTCGGACAGGACCGTGGTGAAAAACTGTTTTTT,CASSFGQDRGEKLFF
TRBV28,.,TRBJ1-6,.,TGTGCCAGCAGCTGGGGGCGGAATTCACCCCTCCACTTT,CASSWGRNSPLHF
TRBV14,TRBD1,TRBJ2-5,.,TGTGCCAGCAGCCGCCCGCGGACAGGGGGAGAGACCCAGTACTTC,CASSRPRTGGETQYF
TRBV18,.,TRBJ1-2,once,TGTGCCAGCTCACCCCGACAGGCCGATGGCTACACCTTC,CASSPRQADGYTF
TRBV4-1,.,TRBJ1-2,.,TGCGCCAGCAGCCAAGAGGGTTGGTCGGGGGGCTATGGCTACACCTTC,CASSQEGWSGGYGYTF
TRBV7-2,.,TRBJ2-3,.,TGTGCCAGCAGTTCCTTCGGGACTAGCACAGATACGCAGTATTTT,CASSSFGTSTDTQYF
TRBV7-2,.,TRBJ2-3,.,TGTGCCAGCAGCGTACGAGGGACAAGGGAGAGAGATACGCAGTATTTT,CASSVRGTRERDTQYF
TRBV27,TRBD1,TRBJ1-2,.,TGTGCCAGCAGTCTTAGGGACAGGGAAACGGATGGCTACACCTTC,CASSLRDRETDGYTF
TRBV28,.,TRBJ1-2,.,TGTGCCAGCCCAGGGCCGGGCGGCTACACCTTC,CASPGPGGYTF
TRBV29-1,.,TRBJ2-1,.,TGCAGCGTTGGTGGCCGGAGCTCCTACAATGAGCAGTTCTTC,CSVGGRSSYNEQFF
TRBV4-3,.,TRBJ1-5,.,TGCGCCAGCAGCCAAGACGTCGGGGGAAGCAATCAGCCCCAGCATTTT,CASSQDVGGSNQPQHF
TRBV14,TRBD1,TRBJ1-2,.,TGTGCCAGCAGCTCTAGGACAGGGGGTCTCTATGGCTACACCTTC,CASSSRTGGLYGYTF
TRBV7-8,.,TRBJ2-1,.,TGTGCCAGCAGTTTAGGGAGATTACAGTTCTTC,CASSLGRLQFF
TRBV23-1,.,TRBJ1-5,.,TGCGCCAGCAGTCGTTCGGGCAATCAGCCCCAGCATTTT,CASSRSGNQPQHF
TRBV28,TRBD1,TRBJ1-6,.,TGTGCCAGCAACGACAGGGTTGGGATTTTGGTTCCCTATAATTCACCCCTCCACTTT,CASNDRVGILVPYNSPLHF
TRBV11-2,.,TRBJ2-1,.,TGTGCCAGCAGCTTAGACTGGAGGGGTGACAATGAGCAGTTCTTC,CASSLDWRGDNEQFF
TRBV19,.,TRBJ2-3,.,TGTGCCAGTAGACAAGGCACAGATACGCAGTATTTT,CASRQGTDTQYF
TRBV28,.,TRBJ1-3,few,TGTGCCAGCAGTCCGGATGGGGGGGCCTCTGGAAACACCATATATTTT,CASSPDGGASGNTIYF
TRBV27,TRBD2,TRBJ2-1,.,TGTGCCAGCAACCCCGGGACTAGCGGGGGCAATGAGCAGTTCTTC,CASNPGTSGGNEQFF
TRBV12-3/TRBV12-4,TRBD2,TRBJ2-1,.,TGTGCCAGCAGTCTCGGGACTAGCGTACAGCAGTTCTTC,CASSLGTSVQQFF
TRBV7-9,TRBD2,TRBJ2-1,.,TGTGCCAGCAGCTTAGTAGCGGGAACGGCCTTTGATGAGCAGTTCTTC,CASSLVAGTAFDEQFF
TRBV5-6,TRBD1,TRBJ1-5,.,TGTGCCAGCAGCTCGAGGGGGCTAAGGAATCAGCCCCAGCATTTT,CASSSRGLRNQPQHF